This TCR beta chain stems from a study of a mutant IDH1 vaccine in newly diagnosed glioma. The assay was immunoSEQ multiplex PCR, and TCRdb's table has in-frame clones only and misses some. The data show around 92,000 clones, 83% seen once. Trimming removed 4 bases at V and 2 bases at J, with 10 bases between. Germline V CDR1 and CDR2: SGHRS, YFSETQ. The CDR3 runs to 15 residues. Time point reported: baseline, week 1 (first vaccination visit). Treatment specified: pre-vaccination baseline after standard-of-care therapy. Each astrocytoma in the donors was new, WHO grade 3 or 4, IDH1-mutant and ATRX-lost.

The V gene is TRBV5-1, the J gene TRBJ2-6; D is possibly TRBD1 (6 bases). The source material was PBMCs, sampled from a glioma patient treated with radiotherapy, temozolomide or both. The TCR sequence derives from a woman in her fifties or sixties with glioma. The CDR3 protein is CASSLGGTGANVLTF. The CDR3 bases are TGCGCCAGCAGCCTAGGGGGTACTGGGGCCAACGTCCTGACTTTC.